This T cell receptor (beta chain) was recorded in a study of T cell repertoires in cytomegalovirus infection. About the research overall: It was the public TCR beta signatures that indicated both CMV infection and matching HLA type.

The sample holds a few counts of this clonotype. What it binds is not known. TCRdb re-called the reads through MiXCR, storing one row per CDR3 protein. The sample has around 540,000 distinct CDR3 sequences; 30% to 40% are singletons. Per germline, CDR1 DFQATT and CDR2 SNEGSKA (reference sequence). The V segment lost 6 bases and the J segment 1 base; nucleotides outside the gene matches: 15. This CDR3 has 18 residues. This material consisted of cultured PBMCs, taken from culture after CMV antigen stimulation. The chain is built from TRBV20-1 and TRBJ1-5; the match to TRBD1 covers 10 bases. This clonotype was sampled from a human donor in good health (CMV status not recorded). Some clones in this sample may be carry-over from other donors' samples. CDR3 loop: CSAEKPTGGLQSNQPQHF. CDR3 DNA: TGCAGTGCCGAAAAACCGACAGGGGGCCTTCAGAGCAATCAGCCCCAGCATTTT.